The 32 T cell receptor beta chains below were found in one sample sequenced in a study of post-analysis software for immune sequencing data. These receptors have no known antigen. Findings and limits, study-wide: Five or six TRBV segments, TRBV5-6, TRBV5-1 and TRBV20-1 among them, were found more frequent in patients than controls.

Presence of unique molecular identifiers characterized the TCR beta cDNA libraries. TCRdb analysed the PCR reads with MiXCR anew, one entry per CDR3 protein. Found here are 350,000 to 450,000 distinct CDR3 sequences, less than 40% of them singletons; the top ten hold about an eighth. The sample taken for sequencing was blood. Receptors originate from a girl between 10 and 17 years old with multiple sclerosis.

This clonotype was detected once. The genes are TRBV3-1 and TRBJ2-1, with 9 nucleotides matching TRBD2. V lost 7 bases, J lost 5 bases, and 3 bases stayed unmatched. Looked up from germline, CDR1 is LGHDT and CDR2 is YNNKEL (reference sequence). The CDR3 covers 13 residues. CDR3 bases: TGTGCCAGCACCGCGGGGGGGGACAATGAGCAGTTCTTC. As protein: CASTAGGDNEQFF.

This clonotype has a handful of counts. The gene calls are TRBV4-2 and TRBJ2-1; 12 bases fit TRBD2. After removal of 0 bases from V and 7 bases from J, the junction contained 4 bases not matched to a gene. The CDR3 is 16 residues long. CDR1 and CDR2 from the germline V gene are LGHNA and YNFKEQ. The DNA of the CDR3 is TGTGCCAGCAGCCAAGAACTAGCGGGGGGCCGGAATGAGCAGTTCTTC. Translated, it gives CASSQELAGGRNEQFF.

This clonotype has at least ten counts. The V and J genes are TRBV29-1 and TRBJ2-5; D is uncertain. Germline loops: CDR1 SQVTM, CDR2 ANQGSEA. This CDR3 contains 10 residues. V dropped 6 bases and J dropped 7 bases, with 9 bases sitting between them. Here the CDR3 reads CSVEVGTQYF. As DNA, the CDR3 is TGCAGCGTAGAGGTGGGGACCCAGTACTTC.

V gene TRBV11-2 combines with J gene TRBJ2-1; 8 nucleotides match TRBD2. This CDR3 comprises 16 residues. Looked up from germline, CDR1 is SGHAT and CDR2 is FQNNGV. After removal of 1 base from V and 2 bases from J, the junction contained 4 bases not matched to a gene. The chain's CDR3 is CASSLAGGLAYNEQFF. The CDR3, as DNA: TGTGCCAGCAGCTTAGCGGGGGGGCTGGCCTACAATGAGCAGTTCTTC.

This clonotype was seen more than once but under ten times. The V and J genes are TRBV11-2 and TRBJ1-1, with D unclear. The CDR3 has 15 amino acids. V was cut by 1 base and J by 4 bases, with 13 bases left in between. Germline assignment: CDR1 SGHAT and CDR2 FQNNGV. Here the CDR3 DNA reads TGTGCCAGCAGCTTAGTACAGATCCCGGGCACTGAAGCTTTCTTT. The encoded protein is CASSLVQIPGTEAFF.

This clonotype appeared a few times. The chain couples TRBV28 to TRBJ2-7, with D maybe TRBD1 (5 bases). The CDR3 is 13 residues long. V shed 6 bases and J shed 5 bases, with 14 bases lying between them. Germline assignment: CDR1 MDHEN and CDR2 SYDVKM. CDR3 coding DNA: TGTGCCAGCAGCACACCAGGGCCGGACGAGCAGTACTTC. Protein product: CASSTPGPDEQYF. The full variable domain, in which reference TRBV28 and TRBJ2-7 provide the parts outside the CDR3, is DVKVTQSSRYLVKRTGEKVFLECVQDMDHENMFWYRQDPGLGLRLIYFSYDVKMKEKGDIPEGYSVSREKKERFSLILESASTNQTSMYLCASSTPGPDEQYFGPGTRLTVT.

This clonotype was recorded a few times. This sequence joins TRBV7-2 and TRBJ2-5; possible D gene TRBD1, 5 bases. This CDR3 has 16 amino acids. Germline V lookup: CDR1 SGHTA, CDR2 FQGNSA. Between the trimmed V and J ends, which lost 5 bases and 1 base, there was a span of 17 bases. The CDR3 loop reads CASSRRAGWSQETQYF. The CDR3 region has the DNA TGTGCCAGCAGCCGTCGGGCAGGGTGGTCCCAAGAGACCCAGTACTTC. Combining the CDR3 with reference TRBV7-2 and TRBJ2-5 gives the whole variable domain GAGVSQSPSNKVTEKGKDVELRCDPISGHTALYWYRQSLGQGLEFLIYFQGNSAPDKSGLPSDRFSAERTGGSVSTLTIQRTQQEDSAVYLCASSRRAGWSQETQYFGPGTRLLVL.

This clonotype was recorded only once. The CDR3 spells CASSLVLGARQAFF. CDR3 bases: TGTGCCAGCAGCTTAGTCCTCGGCGCTCGACAAGCTTTCTTT. This chain joins TRBV7-2 and TRBJ1-1; no definite D call. With 1 base removed from V and 9 bases from J, the gap between germline ends came to 15 bases. This CDR3 is 14 amino acids long. Germline CDR1 and CDR2: SGHTA and FQGNSA.

The chain employs TRBV10-3 and TRBJ2-7; 10 bases line up with TRBD1. Germline V gene sequence: CDR1 ENHRY, CDR2 SYGVKD. Germline trimming cut 4 bases from V and 2 bases from J; bases unmatched to any gene: 2. This CDR3 is built from 14 residues. Written as DNA, the CDR3 is TGTGCCATCAGTGCAGGGACAGGGGCCTACGAGCAGTACTTC. This translates into CAISAGTGAYEQYF.

This clonotype came up a few times. The rearrangement joins TRBV7-9 to TRBJ2-5; D might be TRBD1 or TRBD2, each matching 5 bases. V gave up 5 bases and J gave up 1 base, with 17 bases separating them. There are 16 residues in the CDR3. The germline V gene encodes CDR1 SEHNR and CDR2 FQNEAQ (reference sequence). The CDR3 sequence is CASSPFGTEIQETQYF. The CDR3 coding sequence is TGTGCCAGCAGCCCATTCGGGACGGAAATCCAAGAGACCCAGTACTTC.

This clonotype was seen a handful of times. The chain couples TRBV12-5 to TRBJ2-1; perhaps TRBD1 as D (6 bases). CDR1 is LGHNT and CDR2 is FRNRAP in the germline V gene. The CDR3 length is 14 residues. The V gene lost 1 base and the J gene lost 9 bases, with 13 bases spanning the gap. CDR3 DNA: TGTGCTAGTGGTTTGGGAACAGGGATTGGTGAGCAGTTCTTC. Translating it yields CASGLGTGIGEQFF. The variable domain in full, completed from reference TRBV12-5 and TRBJ2-1, reads DARVTQTPRHKVTEMGQEVTMRCQPILGHNTVFWYRQTMMQGLELLAYFRNRAPLDDSGMPKDRFSAEMPDATLATLKIQPSEPRDSAVYFCASGLGTGIGEQFFGPGTRLTVL.

The chain is built from TRBV15 and TRBJ2-7; 8 nucleotides align to TRBD1. Trimming took 1 base from V and 0 from J; bases not matched to a gene: 2. Per the germline V gene, CDR1 is LNHNV and CDR2 is YYDKDF (reference sequence). CDR3 length: 15 residues. The CDR3 region is CATSRGRGLSYEQYF. The CDR3, as DNA: TGTGCCACCAGCAGAGGCAGGGGGCTCTCCTACGAGCAGTACTTC.

This clonotype was recorded a few times. The rearrangement joins TRBV12-3 or TRBV12-4 to TRBJ1-5; no clear D gene. This CDR3 comprises 16 residues. The V and J ends lost 1 base and 0 bases respectively, with 10 bases between them. CDR3 protein: CASSLGAAYSNQPQHF. As DNA, the CDR3 is TGTGCCAGCAGTTTAGGGGCAGCCTATAGCAATCAGCCCCAGCATTTT.

A few counts support this clonotype. As DNA, the CDR3 is TGTGCCAGCAGCTTAGCGCTGGGAGCCAAAAACATTCAGTACTTC. This translates into CASSLALGAKNIQYF. V is TRBV7-8 and J is TRBJ2-4; D is unclear. Germline CDR1 and CDR2: SGHVS and FQNEAQ. Trimming removed 0 bases at V and 0 bases at J, with 6 bases between. This CDR3 has 15 residues. The variable domain in full, with the rest retrieved from reference TRBV7-8 and TRBJ2-4, is GAGVSQSPRYKVAKRGQDVALRCDPISGHVSLFWYQQALGQGPEFLTYFQNEAQLDKSGLPSDRFFAERPEGSVSTLKIQRTQQEDSAVYLCASSLALGAKNIQYFGAGTRLSVL.

The chain carries TRBV3-1 and TRBJ1-1; D might be TRBD1 (5 bases). The germline CDR1 and CDR2 sequences are LGHDT and YNNKEL (reference sequence). This CDR3 comprises 13 residues. The V gene lost 4 bases and the J gene lost 8 bases, with 14 bases spanning the gap. CDR3 sequence reads: CASSPGLGTEAFF. The CDR3 DNA follows: TGTGCCAGCAGCCCGGGGTTGGGGACCGAAGCTTTCTTT.

This sequence joins TRBV7-2 and TRBJ2-7; possible D gene TRBD1, 6 bases. Trimming pared 6 bases from V and 6 bases from J, leaving 12 bases between. The CDR3 is 12 residues long. CDR1 is SGHTA and CDR2 is FQGNSA in the germline V gene. The CDR3: CASSSTGSEQYF. The CDR3 DNA reads TGTGCCAGCAGTTCAACAGGGTCCGAGCAGTACTTC.

This clonotype has just a few counts. The J gene is TRBJ2-7, the V gene TRBV4-1, with 8 nucleotides matching TRBD1. The V gene's germline CDR1 is MGHRA and CDR2 YSYEKL. V dropped 0 bases and J dropped 0; count of bases not matched to a gene: 4. The CDR3 has 16 residues. The CDR3 region is CASSQEPDRGSYEQYF. CDR3 sequence (DNA): TGCGCCAGCAGCCAAGAACCTGACAGGGGCTCCTACGAGCAGTACTTC.

The chain is built from TRBV10-2 and TRBJ2-4, with D possibly called TRBD1 or TRBD2 (5 bases each). The J call is doubtful: the DNA matches TRBJ2-7 better. The CDR3 spans 16 residues. Germline V lookup: CDR1 WSHSY, CDR2 SAAADI. CDR3: CASSNRTVLRAYEQYF. CDR3 nucleotides: TGCGCCAGCAGCAACCGGACTGTACTCAGGGCCTACGAGCAGTACTTC.

This clonotype was counted only a few times. The chain combines TRBV5-1 with TRBJ2-3, with 10 bases that match TRBD1. CDR3 length: 14 amino acids. With 4 bases clipped from V and 5 bases from J, the junction kept 4 bases outside the gene matches. Germline values: CDR1 SGHRS, CDR2 YFSETQ. The CDR3 DNA reads TGCGCCAGCAGCATGGGACAGGGGAGAGATACGCAGTATTTT. Its protein is CASSMGQGRDTQYF.

The V call is TRBV2, the J call TRBJ2-1; possibly TRBD1 for D (6 bases). CDR1 and CDR2 (germline): SNHLY, FYNNEI. V gave up 7 bases and J gave up 8 bases, with 9 bases separating them. The CDR3 sequence is 11 residues long. For the CDR3, the DNA is TGTGCCAGCACAGGGGCCGATGAGCAGTTCTTC. As protein: CASTGADEQFF.

This clonotype was seen at least ten times. The V gene is TRBV20-1, the J gene TRBJ2-7; D may be TRBD2 (6 bases). Trimming stripped 5 bases from V and 0 bases from J, with 11 bases between. Germline V gene lookup returns CDR1 DFQATT and CDR2 SNEGSKA (reference sequence). This CDR3 has 13 residues. The DNA of the CDR3 is TGCAGTGCTCCCCGGGACTCCTCCTACGAGCAGTACTTC. Protein sequence: CSAPRDSSYEQYF.

V and J are TRBV5-6 and TRBJ2-3, with D perhaps assigned TRBD1 or TRBD2 (5 bases each). CDR1 and CDR2 from the germline V gene are SGHDT and YYEEEE. CDR3 length equals 15 residues. V was pared by 2 bases and J by 1 base, with 11 bases between. The chain's CDR3 is CASSFSRGGTDTQYF. The DNA for the CDR3 is TGTGCCAGCAGCTTCTCCCGGGGCGGCACAGATACGCAGTATTTT.

This clonotype was observed a few times. The chain joins TRBV6-5 to TRBJ1-2; possibly TRBD1 for D (5 bases). The V gene's germline CDR1 is MNHEY and CDR2 SVGAGI. The CDR3 is 15 residues long. V was cut by 6 bases and J by 3 bases, with 17 bases left in between. The CDR3 DNA reads as TGTGCCAGCAGACCGACAGAAGATCCATACTATGGCTACACCTTC. Translated: CASRPTEDPYYGYTF.

This clonotype was seen ten or more times. This sequence joins TRBV20-1 and TRBJ2-7; 9 nucleotides line up with TRBD2. Germline V gives CDR1 DFQATT, CDR2 SNEGSKA (reference sequence). The CDR3 is 14 amino acids. The V gene end was trimmed by 6 bases and the J gene end by 2 bases; junction bases not matched to a gene: 8. The CDR3 sequence: CSASGGPLPYEQYF. As DNA, the CDR3 is TGCAGTGCAAGCGGGGGGCCTTTACCCTACGAGCAGTACTTC.

This clonotype was counted a few times. V and J are TRBV12-3 or TRBV12-4 and TRBJ2-3; D uncertain. This CDR3 region has 14 residues. Deletions cut 0 bases from V and 4 bases from J, with 8 bases between. In DNA, the CDR3 is TGTGCCAGCAGTTTAGCGGTAGGCCCAGATACGCAGTATTTT. Protein product: CASSLAVGPDTQYF.

This sequence joins TRBV6-2 or TRBV6-3 and TRBJ1-1; TRBD1 matches 8 bases. Germline V lookup: CDR1 MNHEY, CDR2 SVGEGT. This CDR3 comprises 12 residues. Trimming removed 10 bases from V and 8 bases from J; junction bases left unmatched: 9. The CDR3: CATRTGYLEAFF. The CDR3 region has the DNA TGTGCCACCAGGACAGGGTATTTAGAAGCTTTCTTT.

V and J are TRBV7-2 and TRBJ2-1, with D hard to call. The V end was cut by 3 bases, the J end by 6 bases, with 9 bases between. The CDR3 has 13 residues. Germline CDR1 and CDR2: SGHTA and FQGNSA. CDR3 region: CASSFGRPNEQFF. The DNA of the CDR3 is TGTGCCAGCAGCTTCGGACGGCCCAATGAGCAGTTCTTC.

The chain employs TRBV4-3 and TRBJ2-3, with TRBD2 as a possible D gene (5 bases). The germline gives CDR1 LGHNA, CDR2 YSLEER. Trimming stripped 4 bases from V and 3 bases from J, with 14 bases between. The CDR3 consists of 15 residues. Here the CDR3 reads CASSPQHRGTDTQYF. In DNA, the CDR3 is TGCGCCAGCAGCCCACAGCACCGGGGTACAGATACGCAGTATTTT.

V usage is TRBV28 and J usage is TRBJ2-1; perhaps D is TRBD1 or TRBD2 (6 bases each). Germline V gene sequence: CDR1 MDHEN, CDR2 SYDVKM. The CDR3 is 19 residues long. Trimming took 1 base from V and 5 from J, leaving 24 bases between them. The CDR3 here is CASSLYHGGRGSKDNEQFF. The CDR3, as DNA: TGTGCCAGCAGTTTATACCATGGGGGGCGGGGTTCGAAAGACAATGAGCAGTTCTTC.

The chain uses TRBV20-1 and TRBJ1-4, with D possibly being TRBD1 (5 bases). CDR1 and CDR2 (germline): DFQATT, SNEGSKA (reference sequence). The CDR3 is made up of 14 amino acids. Deletions cut 0 bases from V and 7 bases from J, with 12 bases between. DNA for the CDR3: TGCAGTGCTAGAGAGATTTGGCAGGGTGAAAAACTGTTTTTT. Translated, it gives CSAREIWQGEKLFF.

In this sample, this clonotype turned up a few times. The chain couples TRBV7-8 to TRBJ1-2, with D perhaps matching TRBD1 (5 bases). Germline lookup yields CDR1 SGHVS and CDR2 FQNEAQ. V lost 5 bases and J lost 3, with 16 bases in between. There are 15 residues in the CDR3. In DNA, the CDR3 is TGTGCCAGCAGCCCCTTATCCGGGACCGACTATGGCTACACCTTC. This encodes CASSPLSGTDYGYTF. Combining the CDR3 with reference TRBV7-8 and TRBJ1-2 gives the whole variable domain GAGVSQSPRYKVAKRGQDVALRCDPISGHVSLFWYQQALGQGPEFLTYFQNEAQLDKSGLPSDRFFAERPEGSVSTLKIQRTQQEDSAVYLCASSPLSGTDYGYTFGSGTRLTVV.

The V call is TRBV20-1, the J call TRBJ2-1; D unresolved. Germline lookup yields CDR1 DFQATT and CDR2 SNEGSKA (reference sequence). Trimming took off 5 bases at V and 4 bases at J, with 6 bases between the two ends. The CDR3 runs 11 residues. The DNA for the CDR3 is TGCAGTGCTGAGTCATACAATGAGCAGTTCTTC. It translates to CSAESYNEQFF.